The 10 T cell receptor beta chains listed next were all sequenced from one sample in a study of blood T cell repertoires in COVID-19. Here immunoSEQ multiplex PCR was the method, and the copy in TCRdb shows in-frame clones only, minus some. The repertoire includes some 250,000 clones, roughly 90% of them detected once, and over 1.5% sits in the top ten. Material: peripheral blood. The source is a man aged 30 to 39 with active or convalescent COVID-19.

The chain uses TRBV2 and TRBJ1-2, with TRBD1 matching over 7 bases. This CDR3 comprises 14 residues. Per the germline V gene, CDR1 is SNHLY and CDR2 is FYNNEI. V shed 7 bases, J shed 4 bases, and the junction held 9 bases outside the gene matches. The CDR3 loop is CASKPTGVGYGYTF. The CDR3 coding sequence is TGTGCCAGCAAGCCTACAGGGGTGGGCTATGGCTACACCTTC.

V usage is TRBV11-2 and J usage is TRBJ2-1; D uncertain. CDR1 and CDR2 (germline): SGHAT, FQNNGV. Trimming cost V 1 base and J 6 bases, with 10 bases left between them. There are 14 residues in the CDR3. CDR3 sequence reads: CASSLVLQSNEQFF. CDR3 in DNA: TGTGCCAGCAGCTTAGTTCTACAGTCCAATGAGCAGTTCTTC. Full variable domain (remainder filled in from reference TRBV11-2 and TRBJ2-1): EAGVAQSPRYKIIEKRQSVAFWCNPISGHATLYWYQQILGQGPKLLIQFQNNGVVDDSQLPKDRFSAERLKGVDSTLKIQPAKLEDSAVYLCASSLVLQSNEQFFGPGTRLTVL.

This clone has only a few counts. This chain uses TRBV11-2 with TRBJ1-3, with TRBD1 matching over 8 bases. V shed 5 bases, J shed 0 bases, and the junction held 6 bases outside the gene matches. CDR1 and CDR2 from the germline V gene are SGHAT and FQNNGV. CDR3 length: 16 residues. Here the CDR3 DNA reads TGTGCCAGCAGCCCTCTGGGACAGGACTCTGGAAACACCATATATTTT. It yields the protein CASSPLGQDSGNTIYF.

This chain's CDR3 is CASSVATGPSPYTF. The CDR3 DNA is TGTGCCAGCAGCGTAGCTACAGGGCCGTCACCATACACCTTC. This chain connects TRBV9 to TRBJ1-2, with TRBD1 as a possible D gene (6 bases). V was shortened by 0 bases and J by 11 bases, with 17 bases between the two germline ends. This CDR3 spans 14 amino acids. Germline V gene sequence: CDR1 SGDLS, CDR2 YYNGEE.

This chain uses TRBV4-2 with TRBJ1-1, with 7 bases identical to TRBD1. Losses at the gene ends were 0 bases for V and 10 bases for J; bases not matched to a gene: 14. The CDR3 is made up of 16 amino acids. CDR1 is LGHNA, CDR2 YNFKEQ, per germline. Here the CDR3 DNA reads TGTGCCAGCAGCCAAGATGGGATACCTACAGGGGCGGCAGCTTTCTTT. It codes for CASSQDGIPTGAAAFF.

V usage is TRBV13 and J usage is TRBJ2-3; the match to TRBD2 covers 7 bases. The CDR3 consists of 16 residues. The V segment lost 0 bases and the J segment 5 bases; nucleotides outside the gene matches: 8. Looked up from germline, CDR1 is PRHDT and CDR2 is FYEKMQ (reference sequence). The CDR3 DNA follows: TGTGCCAGCAGCTTAGGACACCGAGGGAGGGAAGATACGCAGTATTTT. Encoded protein: CASSLGHRGREDTQYF.

V and J are TRBV3-1 (or the pseudogene TRBV3-2) and TRBJ1-1; 10 bases fit TRBD1. Trimming took 7 bases from V and 3 from J; bases not matched to a gene: 5. The germline gives CDR1 LGHDT, CDR2 YNNKEL (reference sequence). The CDR3 consists of 14 residues. The CDR3 DNA follows: TGTGCCAGCACCAGACAGGGGGCGGACACTGAAGCTTTCTTT. It codes for CASTRQGADTEAFF.

The CDR3 region has the DNA TGTGCCAGCAGCCAAGCGACAGTCAATAATTCACCCCTCCACTTT. Protein: CASSQATVNNSPLHF. J is TRBJ1-6 and V is TRBV4-2; D might be TRBD1 (5 bases). Germline lookup yields CDR1 LGHNA and CDR2 YNFKEQ. Deletions cut 1 base from V and 5 bases from J, with 9 bases between. The CDR3 runs to 15 residues.

DNA of the CDR3: TGTGCCAGCAGCCCCCCACGGGGGTTCACTGAAGCTTTCTTT. Translation: CASSPPRGFTEAFF. The rearrangement uses TRBV7-9 and TRBJ1-1; D might be TRBD1 (5 bases). CDR1 is SEHNR and CDR2 is FQNEAQ in the germline V gene (reference sequence). The CDR3 covers 14 residues. Between the trimmed V and J ends, which lost 5 bases and 4 bases, there was a span of 14 bases. The full variable domain, completed using reference TRBV7-9 and TRBJ1-1, is DTGVSQNPRHKITKRGQNVTFRCDPISEHNRLYWYRQTLGQGPEFLTYFQNEAQLEKSRLLSDRFSAERPKGSFSTLEIQRTEQGDSAMYLCASSPPRGFTEAFFGQGTRLTVV.

This clone was seen just once. The chain has TRBV12-2 and TRBJ2-1; the D segment call TRBD2 is taken from the table without a DNA check. TRBV12-2 is given as a pseudogene. The CDR3 loop spans 18 amino acids. In nucleotides, the CDR3 is TGTGCAAGTCGCTTAAATCAGCGGGGGGGCCGGAACAACAATGAGCAGTTCTTC. Translation gives CASRLNQRGGRNNNEQFF.